Below, 26 T cell receptor beta chains from the same sample are listed, as sequenced in a study of shared clonotypes between healthy human individuals. Method: immunoSEQ multiplex PCR; TCRdb's copy keeps in-frame clones and lacks some. The sample has more than 1,200,000 clones; around 98.5% are singletons. Sequencing input: naive CD4+ T cells sorted from blood. Subset specified: CD45RA+ positively selected. The receptors were sampled from a man younger than 40 in good health.

CDR3 loop: CASSAIAGGPSNEQFF. CDR3 DNA sequence: TGTGCCAGCAGTGCCATAGCGGGAGGGCCGAGTAATGAGCAGTTCTTC. This sequence joins TRBV6-1 and TRBJ2-1; 11 bases agree with TRBD2. In germline, CDR1 is MNHNS, CDR2 SASEGT. V lost 4 bases, J lost 7 bases, and 9 bases stayed unmatched. The CDR3 totals 16 residues.

CDR3 coding DNA: TGCAGCGTTGCAAAGGACAGAGTGCAAAAACTGTTTTTT. Translation: CSVAKDRVQKLFF. The chain recombines TRBV29-1 with TRBJ1-4; D is perhaps TRBD1 (6 bases). The CDR3 sequence is 13 residues long. Germline CDR1 SQVTM, CDR2 ANQGSEA. V lost 4 bases and J lost 9, with 15 bases in between.

The rearrangement uses TRBV2 and TRBJ2-7, with D perhaps matching TRBD1 (8 bases). The CDR3 spans 15 residues. Trimming took 7 bases from V and 6 from J, leaving 22 bases between them. Germline lookup yields CDR1 SNHLY and CDR2 FYNNEI. In DNA form, the CDR3 reads TGTGCCAGCACTGAGGTCCGGGGAGGGACAGGCGAGCAGTACTTC. This codes for CASTEVRGGTGEQYF. Full variable domain (outside the CDR3, taken from reference TRBV2 and TRBJ2-7): EPEVTQTPSHQVTQMGQEVILRCVPISNHLYFYWYRQILGQKVEFLVSFYNNEISEKSEIFDDQFSVERPDGSNFTLKIRSTKLEDSAMYFCASTEVRGGTGEQYFGPGTRLTVT.

J is TRBJ2-6 and V is TRBV6-4, with a weak D call TRBD1 (5 bases). The germline V gene encodes CDR1 MRHNA and CDR2 SNTAGT. V lost 8 bases, J lost 1 base, and 9 bases lay in between. The CDR3 consists of 14 residues. This chain's CDR3 is CASPGSSGANVLTF. The CDR3, as DNA: TGTGCCAGCCCAGGGTCTTCTGGGGCCAACGTCCTGACTTTC.

The chain links TRBV2 to TRBJ2-1; D not resolved. V was trimmed by 3 bases and J by 6 bases, leaving 3 bases between them. This CDR3 has 11 residues. CDR1 is SNHLY and CDR2 is FYNNEI in the germline V gene. The CDR3 coding sequence is TGTGCCAGCAGTGATATCAATGAGCAGTTCTTC. Translated: CASSDINEQFF.

The rearrangement uses TRBV9 and TRBJ1-2; D not resolved. Trimming pared 4 bases from V and 0 bases from J, leaving 7 bases between. CDR3 length: 13 amino acids. Germline values: CDR1 SGDLS, CDR2 YYNGEE. CDR3 in amino acids: CASSPQSNYGYTF. The CDR3 DNA reads TGTGCCAGCAGCCCTCAATCTAACTATGGCTACACCTTC.

The gene calls are TRBV19 and TRBJ2-1, with D tentatively TRBD1 (5 bases). The germline V and J ends were trimmed by 6 bases and 2 bases, with 14 bases remaining between them. Germline CDR1 is LNHDA and CDR2 is SQIVND (reference sequence). This CDR3 comprises 15 residues. CDR3 region: CASRSTGNPYNEQFF. The CDR3 DNA follows: TGTGCCAGTAGGAGTACAGGTAATCCCTACAATGAGCAGTTCTTC. Complete variable domain (other parts from reference TRBV19 and TRBJ2-1): DGGITQSPKYLFRKEGQNVTLSCEQNLNHDAMYWYRQDPGQGLRLIYYSQIVNDFQKGDIAEGYSVSREKKESFPLTVTSAQKNPTAFYLCASRSTGNPYNEQFFGPGTRLTVL.

The chain employs TRBV5-4 and TRBJ1-4; no reliable D call. Germline V gives CDR1 SGHNT, CDR2 YYREEE (reference sequence). The CDR3 totals 14 residues. Trimming cost V 4 bases and J 5 bases, with 12 bases left between them. Here the CDR3 reads CASSEGGGNEKLFF. The CDR3 DNA follows: TGTGCCAGCAGCGAGGGTGGTGGGAATGAAAAACTGTTTTTT.

This chain links TRBV5-4 with TRBJ2-3; D remains ambiguous. Germline-derived CDR1 and CDR2 are SGHNT and YYREEE (reference sequence). Trimming shortened V by 4 bases and J by 2 bases, and 11 bases separated the two germline ends. The CDR3 spans 14 residues. The CDR3 DNA sequence: TGTGCCAGCAGCCGCGTGGGGTCCACAGATACGCAGTATTTT. It specifies CASSRVGSTDTQYF.

This chain uses TRBV11-2 with TRBJ2-7; TRBD2 matches at 11 bases. This CDR3 region has 16 residues. Germline-derived CDR1 and CDR2 are SGHAT and FQNNGV. V was pared by 2 bases and J by 1 base, with 4 bases of the junction left unmatched. CDR3 amino acids: CASSLRLAGQSYEQYF. CDR3 coding DNA: TGTGCCAGCAGCTTAAGACTAGCGGGACAATCCTACGAGCAGTACTTC.

This clone was observed once. The chain recombines TRBV7-9 with TRBJ2-1; D unclear. The CDR3 contains 14 residues. CDR1 and CDR2 (germline): SEHNR, FQNEAQ (reference sequence). V gave up 2 bases and J gave up 6 bases, with 11 bases separating them. The CDR3: CASSLLGFLNEQFF. As DNA, the CDR3 is TGTGCCAGCAGCTTATTAGGGTTCCTCAATGAGCAGTTCTTC. Based on the CDR3 plus reference TRBV7-9 and TRBJ2-1, the full variable domain is DTGVSQNPRHKITKRGQNVTFRCDPISEHNRLYWYRQTLGQGPEFLTYFQNEAQLEKSRLLSDRFSAERPKGSFSTLEIQRTEQGDSAMYLCASSLLGFLNEQFFGPGTRLTVL.

Here the CDR3 reads CASSFWDTDTQYF. The CDR3 region has the DNA TGTGCCAGCAGCTTTTGGGACACAGATACGCAGTATTTT. This chain connects TRBV5-6 to TRBJ2-3; unclear D gene. The CDR3 runs to 13 residues. CDR1 is SGHDT, CDR2 YYEEEE, per germline. Deletions cut 2 bases from V and 2 bases from J, with 6 bases between.

This clone appeared once. This specimen includes other DNA sequences encoding the same CDR3. The chain joins TRBV7-3 to TRBJ1-1; no definite D call. Between the trimmed V and J ends, which lost 0 bases and 0 bases, there was a span of 2 bases. Germline V gives CDR1 SGHTA, CDR2 FQGTGA. The CDR3 sequence is 13 residues long. CDR3 region: CASSLTVNTEAFF. The CDR3 DNA is TGTGCCAGCAGCTTAACTGTGAACACTGAAGCTTTCTTT.

This chain connects TRBV14 to TRBJ2-5; tentative D call: TRBD2 (5 bases). CDR1 and CDR2 (germline): SGHDN, FVKESK. With 1 base removed from V and 5 bases from J, the gap between germline ends came to 20 bases. The CDR3 spans 17 residues. Written as DNA, the CDR3 is TGTGCCAGCAGCCAAGGCCTAAGGAGGTCAGGCCGGGAGACCCAGTACTTC. Protein sequence: CASSQGLRRSGRETQYF.

The rearrangement uses TRBV28 and TRBJ2-2; D is unresolved. CDR3 length: 16 residues. Germline CDR1 is MDHEN and CDR2 is SYDVKM. V was clipped by 5 bases and J by 5 bases, with 18 bases between them. CDR3 in DNA: TGTGCCAGCAGTCCTCCTCAGGCCGTACTTACCGGGGAGCTGTTTTTT. It specifies CASSPPQAVLTGELFF.

This clone has only a few counts. The chain links TRBV30 to TRBJ1-5; D call uncertain. Trimming took off 3 bases at V and 5 bases at J, with 11 bases between the two ends. Per the germline V gene, CDR1 is GTSNPN and CDR2 is SVGIG (reference sequence). CDR3 length: 13 residues. The CDR3 coding sequence is TGTGCCTGGAGCCCCAGCAATCATCAGCCCCAGCATTTT. Encoded protein: CAWSPSNHQPQHF. Full variable domain (remainder filled in from reference TRBV30 and TRBJ1-5): SQTIHQWPATLVQPVGSPLSLECTVEGTSNPNLYWYRQAAGRGLQLLFYSVGIGQISSEVPQNLSASRPQDRQFILSSKKLLLSDSGFYLCAWSPSNHQPQHFGDGTRLSIL.

The chain has TRBV6-4 and TRBJ2-1; 7 positions match TRBD2. Looked up from germline, CDR1 is MRHNA and CDR2 is SNTAGT. The CDR3 consists of 15 residues. Unmatched junction bases numbered 8, after V lost 5 bases and J lost 4 bases. The CDR3 here is CASSRLGGTYNEQFF. DNA for the CDR3: TGTGCCAGCAGTCGACTGGGGGGGACTTACAATGAGCAGTTCTTC.

On this clone: One end of the junction fails to match germline, which may point to a read error. V usage is TRBV7-9 and J usage is TRBJ2-1; 9 bases map to TRBD1. Germline V lookup: CDR1 SEHNR, CDR2 FQNEAQ (reference sequence). This CDR3 spans 16 amino acids. The CDR3 nucleotides read TGTGCCAGCAGCTTAGGCTTGGGACAGGGCTACGATGAGCAGTTCTTC. This encodes CASSLGLGQGYDEQFF. The variable domain in full, with the rest retrieved from reference TRBV7-9 and TRBJ2-1, is DTGVSQNPRHKITKRGQNVTFRCDPISEHNRLYWYRQTLGQGPEFLTYFQNEAQLEKSRLLSDRFSAERPKGSFSTLEIQRTEQGDSAMYLCASSLGLGQGYDEQFFGPGTRLTVL.

The chain combines TRBV6-1 with TRBJ1-5; 8 nucleotides align to TRBD1. CDR3 length equals 18 residues. The junction had 8 bases not matched to a gene; V was cut back by 1 base and J by 0 bases. Germline CDR1 reads MNHNS; CDR2 reads SASEGT. The CDR3 DNA sequence: TGTGCCAGCAGTGAAGGGACAGGGCTGGGTGGTAGCAATCAGCCCCAGCATTTT. Residues: CASSEGTGLGGSNQPQHF.

J is TRBJ1-1 and V is TRBV29-1, with a weak D call TRBD1 (5 bases). From germline, CDR1 is SQVTM and CDR2 ANQGSEA. The V end was cut by 4 bases, the J end by 4 bases, with 13 bases between. The CDR3 length is 13 residues. The CDR3: CSVGPPGRTEAFF. CDR3 nucleotides: TGCAGCGTTGGACCACCAGGGCGCACTGAAGCTTTCTTT.

A word on this clone: Within the sample, other DNA sequences also encode this same CDR3. This chain links TRBV5-1 with TRBJ1-1, with D perhaps matching TRBD1 (6 bases). Looked up from germline, CDR1 is SGHRS and CDR2 is YFSETQ. The V and J ends lost 4 bases and 5 bases respectively, with 9 bases between them. The CDR3 runs to 12 residues. CDR3 sequence reads: CASSLTGTEAFF. CDR3 sequence (DNA): TGCGCCAGCAGCCTTACAGGGACTGAAGCTTTCTTT.

This chain links TRBV5-1 with TRBJ2-3; D might be TRBD1 (5 bases). The CDR3 has 23 residues. The V and J ends lost 2 bases and 2 bases respectively, with 36 bases between them. Germline CDR1 and CDR2: SGHRS and YFSETQ. This chain's CDR3 is CASSFDRRPLEDTLNPLTDTQYF. The DNA for the CDR3 is TGCGCCAGCAGCTTTGACAGACGACCTTTAGAGGACACTCTTAACCCACTCACAGATACGCAGTATTTT.

The J gene is TRBJ2-7, the V gene TRBV28; 7 bases are shared with TRBD2. Germline V gene data show CDR1 as MDHEN and CDR2 as SYDVKM. J was trimmed by 3 bases and V by 6 bases; bases with no gene match: 11. This CDR3 has 15 amino acids. DNA of the CDR3: TGTGCCAGCAGGACGGACAAACTAGCGAACTACGAGCAGTACTTC. This sequence encodes CASRTDKLANYEQYF.

This chain links TRBV30 with TRBJ2-3, with D uncertain. The germline gives CDR1 GTSNPN, CDR2 SVGIG (reference sequence). The V end was cut by 2 bases, the J end by 6 bases, with 9 bases between. The CDR3 covers 12 residues. The DNA of the CDR3 is TGTGCCTGGAGTCCCTATAGGGATACGCAGTATTTT. Amino acid sequence: CAWSPYRDTQYF. The full variable domain, in which reference TRBV30 and TRBJ2-3 provide the parts outside the CDR3, is SQTIHQWPATLVQPVGSPLSLECTVEGTSNPNLYWYRQAAGRGLQLLFYSVGIGQISSEVPQNLSASRPQDRQFILSSKKLLLSDSGFYLCAWSPYRDTQYFGPGTRLTVL.

The chain joins TRBV5-4 to TRBJ2-4; D might be TRBD2 (5 bases). The CDR3 spans 15 residues. The V and J ends lost 0 bases and 6 bases respectively, with 13 bases between them. CDR1 and CDR2 (germline): SGHNT, YYREEE (reference sequence). In nucleotides, the CDR3 is TGTGCCAGCAGCTTGGCAAAGGACTCCAGAAACATTCAGTACTTC. Amino acids: CASSLAKDSRNIQYF.

The rearrangement joins TRBV5-1 to TRBJ2-7, with 7 bases aligning to TRBD1. Germline CDR1 SGHRS, CDR2 YFSETQ. V lost 1 base, J lost 2 bases, and 6 bases stayed unmatched. The CDR3 sequence is 15 residues long. In DNA, the CDR3 is TGCGCCAGCAGCTTGCAGCCAGGGGGAACCTACGAGCAGTACTTC. This gives the protein CASSLQPGGTYEQYF.